This TCR beta chain was identified in a study of T cells in Graves' hyperthyroidism and ophthalmopathy. Study information: Initial diagnosis, before any treatment, was when peripheral blood was collected. Findings and limits, study-wide: Stable hyperthyroidism and ophthalmopathy were separated using 13 V-J signatures.

This clonotype was seen repeatedly, ten times or more. Its cognate antigen is unknown. Amplification of TCR beta CDR3 regions used RNA as the template. The HTBI primer set drove a first-round RT-PCR of the TCR CDR3. TCRdb re-called the multiplex PCR reads with MiXCR, one entry per CDR3 protein. The table records around 250,000 distinct CDR3 sequences, just over 14% of them present only once. This CDR3 region has 16 residues. With 0 bases removed from V and 4 bases from J, the gap between germline ends came to 16 bases. CDR1 and CDR2 (germline): DFQATT, SNEGSKA (reference sequence). Input material: blood. This sequence originates from a woman aged 35 to 49 with Graves' hyperthyroidism that later progressed to Graves' ophthalmopathy. The chain carries TRBV20-1 and TRBJ2-1, with D perhaps TRBD2 (5 bases). The CDR3 nucleotides are TGCAGTGCTAGAGATGTGGACTGGATGATTTACAATGAGCAGTTCTTC. Translating it yields CSARDVDWMIYNEQFF.